This TCR beta chain was captured in a study of blood T cells in healthy people across ages (dated by TCRdb to between 2014 and 2017). Study-wide context: In model experiments, template switching captured roughly one uniquely barcoded TCR beta cDNA molecule for every two T cells. The study measured age-related changes in TCR beta repertoire diversity using deep sequencing normalized with unique cDNA molecular identifiers. Two additional independent replicas of 1 million unique cDNA reads from the same blood draw were analyzed for two donors (one aged 18 to 30 and one aged 80 or older). The donors were split into four age groups: young (average around 15 years), middle-aged (about 40), aged (62) and long-lived (roughly 77). To avoid experimental bias, donors of different ages were distributed randomly across sequencing lanes.

Concerning this clonotype itself: Its recognized antigen is unknown. No quality values exist for individual bases; no much larger clone is one base distant.

General conclusions and limits of the study: There was a strong correlation between observed TCR beta diversity and the percentage of naive T cells measured by flow cytometry. Observed TCR beta diversity per million T cells fell roughly linearly with age, and a significant reduction was already apparent by age approximately 41. Because donor CMV infection status was unknown, age-related changes in expanded clonotypes were potentially confounded. Since profiling was done on bulk unsorted PBMCs, naive and antigen-experienced compartments could not be conclusively compared. Total diversity estimates from one million sequenced T cells were considered lower bounds and underestimates. Compared with the aged group, more naive CD4+ T cells, fewer expanded clones and increased TCR diversity were shown by the long-lived group, suggesting age selection.

The donors were about 40 Caucasian individuals from Russia, aged roughly 6 to 100 years, who were systemically healthy. Each donor gave approximately 9.3 milliliters of peripheral blood, collected into EDTA-treated Vacutainer tubes. Ficoll-Paque density-gradient centrifugation was used to isolate PBMCs, with at least 6.5 million per sample. Trizol reagent was used to extract total RNA from PBMCs, with at least 5 micrograms per sample. For every donor, flow cytometry on a PBMC aliquot measured the percentage of naive CD45RAhigh/CD27high T cells. Taken from cysteine to phenylalanine, the CDR3 has 11 residues. Here the CDR3 DNA is all that survives: 33 bases in frame from base 1. The germline ends are 5 bases apart after V is trimmed by 5 bases and J by 3 bases. According to the germline V gene (reference sequence), CDR1 reads DFQATT and CDR2 reads SNEGSKA. The protocol used for the library was 5' RACE. Sequencing relied on an Illumina HiSeq 2500. A second PCR of about 7 to 12 cycles was run with a J-beta primer mix and a sample-barcoded 5' primer. Each TCR beta cDNA molecule received a unique molecular identifier from a template-switch 5' adaptor carrying 12 random nucleotides. Each sample yielded at least 3 million CDR3-containing paired-end reads. The Mint cDNA synthesis kit, primed by a TRBC-specific oligonucleotide, was used to synthesize first-strand cDNA from all RNA. Following uracil-DNA glycosylase treatment, a first 18-cycle PCR with universal primers M1SS and BC2_uni_R was performed on all cDNA. The original methods were these. For normalization, 1 million high-quality reads were randomly selected from each sample, with every read carrying a distinct molecular identifier. Instead of being binned into consensus sequences, reads that shared molecular identifiers were thrown out. MiTCR, with a Q25 quality threshold and the strictest error-elimination algorithm, was used for CDR3 identification, clonotype clustering and error correction. A nonparametric unseen species model with Euler transformation was used to estimate lower-bound total TCR beta diversity. The public reads were reprocessed in TCRdb via fastp at Q25 and MiXCR, keeping in-frame beta chains. CDR3 protein sequences are deduplicated, and each keeps its most common genes and DNA. The V and J calls reflect TCRdb's pipeline rather than the authors' work. A total of 1.5 million to 1.8 million distinct CDR3 sequences appear in this sample, approximately 39% of them only once. The top ten clonotypes cover about 4.1% of the sample.

The source material was blood. This clonotype originated in a woman aged 18-29 years in good health. This chain is built from TRBV20-1 and TRBJ2-1, with the D gene not clear enough to name. At the DNA level, the sequence is TGCAGTGCTGGCGTCTACAATGAGCAGTTCTTC. Its protein is CSAGVYNEQFF.